This T cell receptor beta chain comes out of a study of glioma-infiltrating T cells. Study-level points and caveats: Gliomas, especially low-grade, showed above-expected tissue-blood divergence; non-neoplastic patients showed below.

Amplification of TCR alpha and beta CDR3 regions from RNA used iRepertoire nested multiplex PCR. Tissue mRNA or PBMC total RNA, 100-400 ng, went into one-step reverse transcription and amplification. TCRdb analysed the multiplex PCR reads with MiXCR anew, one entry per CDR3 protein. The repertoire holds over 140,000 distinct CDR3 sequences, with 39% as singletons. V was trimmed by 5 bases and J by 7 bases, leaving 18 bases between them. Germline CDR1 reads DFQATT; CDR2 reads SNEGSKA (reference sequence). The CDR3 covers 14 residues. In regard to this clonotype: Antigen unknown.

Sequenced input: glioma tissue, nonneoplastic brain tissue, or PBMCs (not recorded which). The chain recombines TRBV20-1 with TRBJ1-5; D perhaps matches TRBD1 (5 bases). The source is a human donor with low-grade glioma or glioblastoma, undergoing nonglioma brain surgery, or in good health (not recorded which). The CDR3, as DNA: TGCAGTGCTCAGGTGGGGGAGGGTTGGCAGCCCCAGCATTTT. Translation gives CSAQVGEGWQPQHF.